The 15 T cell receptor beta chains presented below share a single source sample, sequenced in a study of blood T cell repertoires in COVID-19. Only in-frame clones appear in the TCRdb table, and some are missing; sequencing was by immunoSEQ multiplex PCR. The sample records fewer than 70,000 clones, approximately 85% being singletons. Sequenced: peripheral blood. These receptors originate from a man aged 45-65 years with acute or convalescent COVID-19.

The chain carries TRBV10-3 and TRBJ2-3, with 8 nucleotides matching TRBD2. The junction had 12 bases not matched to a gene; V was cut back by 1 base and J by 9 bases. This CDR3 has 16 residues. Looked up from germline, CDR1 is ENHRY and CDR2 is SYGVKD. The CDR3 DNA reads TGTGCCATCAGTGAGTTAGGCGGGGGGAGCCTAGAGACGCAGTATTTT. It translates to CAISELGGGSLETQYF.

Here the CDR3 reads CAWSIADRQPQHF. In DNA, the CDR3 is TGTGCCTGGAGTATCGCAGATCGCCAGCCCCAGCATTTT. V and J are TRBV30 and TRBJ1-5; D remains unclear. The CDR3 loop spans 13 amino acids. Germline CDR1 GTSNPN, CDR2 SVGIG (reference sequence). Trimming removed 2 bases at V and 7 bases at J, with 12 bases between. Using reference TRBV30 and TRBJ1-5 for the parts outside the CDR3, the full variable domain is SQTIHQWPATLVQPVGSPLSLECTVEGTSNPNLYWYRQAAGRGLQLLFYSVGIGQISSEVPQNLSASRPQDRQFILSSKKLLLSDSGFYLCAWSIADRQPQHFGDGTRLSIL.

This rearrangement joins TRBV11-2 to TRBJ2-7; 8 bases match TRBD1. CDR3 length equals 18 residues. Trimming at V came to 1 base and at J to 4 bases, leaving 15 bases not matched to a gene. CDR1 and CDR2 (germline): SGHAT, FQNNGV. DNA of the CDR3: TGTGCCAGCAGCTTAGGGGTTTCGGTTCAGGGGGCTAAGTACGAGCAGTACTTC. This translates into CASSLGVSVQGAKYEQYF.

The CDR3 here is CASSTGYENYGYTF. In DNA, the CDR3 is TGCGCCAGCAGTACAGGGTACGAGAACTATGGCTACACCTTC. This chain joins TRBV10-2 and TRBJ1-2, with D possibly matching TRBD1 (6 bases). V was cut by 5 bases and J by 2 bases, with 12 bases left in between. CDR3 length: 14 residues. Looked up from germline, CDR1 is WSHSY and CDR2 is SAAADI.

This sequence joins TRBV7-8 and TRBJ2-7, with D perhaps matching TRBD2 (5 bases). Trimming removed 1 base at V and 6 bases at J, with 13 bases between. Germline CDR1 SGHVS, CDR2 FQNEAQ. The CDR3 spans 14 residues. CDR3 residues: CASSLVTPAGEQYF. The CDR3 nucleotides read TGTGCCAGCAGCTTAGTGACCCCGGCGGGCGAGCAGTACTTC. Using reference TRBV7-8 and TRBJ2-7 for the parts outside the CDR3, the full variable domain is GAGVSQSPRYKVAKRGQDVALRCDPISGHVSLFWYQQALGQGPEFLTYFQNEAQLDKSGLPSDRFFAERPEGSVSTLKIQRTQQEDSAVYLCASSLVTPAGEQYFGPGTRLTVT.

The chain uses TRBV15 and TRBJ1-6; TRBD1 matches at 9 bases. CDR1 and CDR2 from the germline V gene are LNHNV and YYDKDF (reference sequence). The CDR3 length is 15 residues. V was pared by 5 bases and J by 9 bases, with 8 bases of the junction left unmatched. CDR3 DNA: TGTGCCACCAGCGGAACGGGACAGGGAGGTTCACCCCTCCACTTT. Protein sequence: CATSGTGQGGSPLHF.

J is TRBJ2-5 and V is TRBV27; 13 bases map to TRBD2. CDR1 and CDR2 (germline): MNHEY, SMNVEV (reference sequence). The CDR3 spans 17 residues. After removal of 4 bases from V and 4 bases from J, the junction contained 9 bases not matched to a gene. The CDR3, as DNA: TGTGCCAGCAGTTCTACCCAGGGACTAGCGGGGCGAGAGACCCAGTACTTC. Protein: CASSSTQGLAGRETQYF.

The chain uses TRBV19 and TRBJ2-1, with TRBD2 identical over 12 bases. The CDR3 consists of 16 residues. The germline V gene encodes CDR1 LNHDA and CDR2 SQIVND (reference sequence). V dropped 5 bases and J dropped 2; count of bases not matched to a gene: 4. The CDR3 here is CASSARLAGAYNEQFF. The DNA of the CDR3 is TGTGCCAGTAGTGCCCGACTAGCGGGGGCCTACAATGAGCAGTTCTTC.

The chain uses TRBV5-1 and TRBJ1-2; D remains unclear. The CDR3 has 14 residues. Germline V CDR1 and CDR2: SGHRS, YFSETQ. With 3 bases removed from V and 3 bases from J, the gap between germline ends came to 12 bases. In nucleotides, the CDR3 is TGCGCCAGCAGCTCCCATGCAGGCGACTATGGCTACACCTTC. The encoded protein is CASSSHAGDYGYTF.

This chain uses TRBV3-1 (or the pseudogene TRBV3-2) with TRBJ2-3; TRBD2 matches 8 bases. The V segment lost 0 bases and the J segment 2 bases; nucleotides outside the gene matches: 7. Germline loops: CDR1 LGHDT, CDR2 YNNKEL (reference sequence). This CDR3 comprises 17 residues. The CDR3 DNA is TGTGCCAGCAGCCAAGATCAGCAGCGGGGGTCCACAGATACGCAGTATTTT. It specifies CASSQDQQRGSTDTQYF.

In DNA, the CDR3 is TGTGCCAGCAGCCCCAATCCTACGGTTGAAGCTTTCTTT. Residues: CASSPNPTVEAFF. The chain recombines TRBV6-5 with TRBJ1-1; D is unclear. V lost 6 bases and J lost 7, with 15 bases in between. There are 13 residues in the CDR3. Germline V lookup: CDR1 MNHEY, CDR2 SVGAGI.

The genes are TRBV11-1 and TRBJ1-2; weak D call: TRBD1 (5 bases). The V and J ends lost 2 bases and 6 bases respectively, with 13 bases between them. The CDR3 covers 14 residues. Looked up from germline, CDR1 is SGHAT and CDR2 is FQDESV (reference sequence). CDR3 protein: CASSLRQGEDGYTF. CDR3 DNA: TGTGCCAGCAGCTTACGGCAGGGTGAGGATGGCTACACCTTC. The variable domain in full, with the rest retrieved from reference TRBV11-1 and TRBJ1-2, is EAEVAQSPRYKITEKSQAVAFWCDPISGHATLYWYRQILGQGPELLVQFQDESVVDDSQLPKDRFSAERLKGVDSTLKIQPAELGDSAMYLCASSLRQGEDGYTFGSGTRLTVV.

This chain connects TRBV28 to TRBJ2-3, with 11 bases fitting TRBD2. CDR1 and CDR2 from the germline V gene are MDHEN and SYDVKM. CDR3 length: 16 residues. J was trimmed by 0 bases and V by 4 bases; bases with no gene match: 3. CDR3 region: CASSSVAGGSTDTQYF. In DNA, the CDR3 is TGTGCCAGCAGTTCGGTAGCGGGGGGGAGCACAGATACGCAGTATTTT.

Concerning this clone itself: Germline and junction disagree at one end, which may indicate a read error. The chain is built from TRBV5-8 and TRBJ2-2; 11 bases are shared with TRBD1. Germline V gene lookup returns CDR1 SGHTS and CDR2 YDEGEE. The CDR3 has 16 amino acids. CDR3 sequence (DNA): TGTGCCAGCAGCTTGAATTCTAGGACAGGGGGCGTGGGAGCTGTTTTT. This translates into CASSLNSRTGGVGAVF.

The rearrangement joins TRBV6-2 or TRBV6-3 to TRBJ1-2; 7 bases agree with TRBD1. J gave up 2 bases and V 6 bases, and 12 bases lay outside the gene matches. CDR3 length equals 16 residues. CDR1 is MNHEY and CDR2 is SVGEGT in the germline V gene. CDR3 region: CASSPIMTGRNYGYTF. The CDR3 DNA sequence: TGTGCCAGCAGCCCTATCATGACAGGGAGGAACTATGGCTACACCTTC.